This T cell receptor (beta chain) was captured in a study of T cell responses to AZD1222 COVID-19 vaccine. In the case of this clone: Its antigen is unidentified.

The study's findings and limits: At baseline, just a handful of AZD1222 recipients tested seropositive. The study found Spike-specific TCR breadth and depth rose after two AZD1222 doses. Targeting of unmutated variant regions was reportedly seen in nearly half of spike-specific TCRs.

Method: immunoSEQ multiplex PCR; TCRdb's copy keeps in-frame clones and lacks some. The table records about 140,000 clones, roughly 90% of them present only once. The CDR3 covers 20 residues. Deletions cut 3 bases from V and 4 bases from J, with 31 bases between. Germline values: CDR1 SNHLY, CDR2 FYNNEI. The clonotype originates from an adult in good health. The source material was peripheral blood, sampled on day 0 of AZD1222 vaccination. The rearrangement uses TRBV2 and TRBJ2-7; D tentatively fits TRBD1 or TRBD2 (6 bases each). The CDR3 DNA sequence: TGTGCCAGCAGTGATCCAACTTTTGGGCAGGGGCCGGCTCGGGAGTACGAGCAGTACTTC. It yields the protein CASSDPTFGQGPAREYEQYF.